Each of the 10 T cell receptor beta chains below was sequenced from the same sample in a study of human T cells and chemical hapten exposure. TCRdb processed the RACE reads anew with MiXCR; each CDR3 protein has one entry. Found here are some 180,000 distinct CDR3 sequences, about 22% of them singletons; the top ten hold about 6.7%. Stated time point: patch test 1, 2 weeks after DPC sensitization. Treatment here: therapeutic diphenylcyclopropenone sensitization with weekly scalp DPC. The source was whole blood, collected in connection with sensitization to the hapten diphenylcyclopropenone (DPC). These receptor sequences come from a woman in her 50s with alopecia areata. Some clones in this sample may be carry-over from other donors' samples.

This chain connects TRBV12-3 or TRBV12-4 to TRBJ1-2, with D unresolved. V was trimmed by 6 bases and J by 7 bases, leaving 18 bases between them. The CDR3 loop spans 14 amino acids. CDR3 loop: CASRASDGRFGYTF. DNA for the CDR3: TGTGCCAGCAGAGCTTCGGACGGCAGATTTGGCTACACCTTC.

This clonotype was detected only a few times. J is TRBJ1-2 and V is TRBV29-1; D possibly corresponds to TRBD1 (6 bases). The germline V gene encodes CDR1 SQVTM and CDR2 ANQGSEA. Trimming pared 7 bases from V and 2 bases from J, leaving 14 bases between. CDR3 size: 13 residues. CDR3 in amino acids: CSGQTGPNYGYTF. CDR3 nucleotide sequence: TGCAGCGGTCAGACAGGTCCCAACTATGGCTACACCTTC.

The chain combines TRBV6-4 with TRBJ2-1; TRBD2 matches at 9 bases. CDR1 and CDR2 from the germline V gene are MRHNA and SNTAGT. V shed 2 bases and J 6 bases; nucleotides not matched to a gene: 5. There are 15 residues in the CDR3. The CDR3 reads CASSDRVAGANEQFF. The CDR3 bases are TGTGCCAGCAGTGACAGGGTAGCGGGAGCCAATGAGCAGTTCTTC.

This clonotype was detected only a few times. The chain combines TRBV28 with TRBJ1-5; 9 bases are a match to TRBD1. Trimming removed 7 bases from V and 0 bases from J; junction bases left unmatched: 10. There are 17 residues in the CDR3. Per germline, CDR1 MDHEN and CDR2 SYDVKM. The CDR3 nucleotides are TGTGCCAGCATTGAGACAGGGGGAATTTATAGCAATCAGCCCCAGCATTTT. This sequence encodes CASIETGGIYSNQPQHF.

The chain carries TRBV11-2 and TRBJ2-6; no reliable D call. Germline V gene lookup returns CDR1 SGHAT and CDR2 FQNNGV. V was pared by 2 bases and J by 0 bases, with 5 bases between. This CDR3 is built from 15 residues. The chain's CDR3 is CASSLSTSGANVLTF. In DNA, the CDR3 is TGTGCCAGCAGCTTATCGACCTCTGGGGCCAACGTCCTGACTTTC. Supplemented by reference TRBV11-2 and TRBJ2-6, the full variable domain reads EAGVAQSPRYKIIEKRQSVAFWCNPISGHATLYWYQQILGQGPKLLIQFQNNGVVDDSQLPKDRFSAERLKGVDSTLKIQPAKLEDSAVYLCASSLSTSGANVLTFGAGSRLTVL.

V gene TRBV19 combines with J gene TRBJ2-3; the D gene is possibly TRBD1 (5 bases). The CDR3 spans 13 residues. With 7 bases removed from V and 6 bases from J, the gap between germline ends came to 14 bases. Germline V lookup: CDR1 LNHDA, CDR2 SQIVND (reference sequence). For the CDR3, the DNA is TGTGCCAGTAAAGGACAAGGAGTGGATACGCAGTATTTT. Protein product: CASKGQGVDTQYF. Variable domain in full (rest from reference TRBV19 and TRBJ2-3): DGGITQSPKYLFRKEGQNVTLSCEQNLNHDAMYWYRQDPGQGLRLIYYSQIVNDFQKGDIAEGYSVSREKKESFPLTVTSAQKNPTAFYLCASKGQGVDTQYFGPGTRLTVL.

This clonotype was picked up a small number of times. This sequence joins TRBV11-2 and TRBJ1-1; the D is unclear. This CDR3 is built from 12 residues. The V end lost 0 bases, the J end lost 9 bases, and 8 bases lay between the germline ends. CDR1 is SGHAT, CDR2 FQNNGV, per germline. The CDR3 DNA sequence: TGTGCCAGCAGCTTAGACGGTGGTCAAGCTTTCTTT. This translates into CASSLDGGQAFF.

This clonotype was picked up a small number of times. This chain connects TRBV3-1 to TRBJ2-6; tentative D call: TRBD1 (6 bases). The CDR3 loop spans 17 amino acids. Trimming took 4 bases from V and 2 from J, leaving 15 bases between them. Germline CDR1 reads LGHDT; CDR2 reads YNNKEL (reference sequence). The CDR3 coding sequence is TGTGCCAGCAGCCGAAGGGACACAGGCGCTGGGGCCAACGTCCTGACTTTC. This translates into CASSRRDTGAGANVLTF.

This clonotype was counted a few times. J is TRBJ1-3 and V is TRBV4-2; D uncertain. The V end lost 6 bases, the J end lost 0 bases, and 3 bases lay between the germline ends. The germline CDR1 and CDR2 sequences are LGHNA and YNFKEQ. The CDR3 runs to 12 residues. The CDR3 is CASSTSGNTIYF. The CDR3 region has the DNA TGTGCCAGCAGTACCTCTGGAAACACCATATATTTT.

The chain carries TRBV4-2 and TRBJ2-7; TRBD1 matches 9 bases. From germline, CDR1 is LGHNA and CDR2 YNFKEQ. V was pared by 6 bases and J by 2 bases, with 8 bases of the junction left unmatched. The CDR3 extends over 15 amino acids. The CDR3 DNA is TGTGCCAGCAGGCCGGGACAGGGACTACCCTACGAGCAGTACTTC. Residues: CASRPGQGLPYEQYF.